The clone carrying this TCR beta chain has more than one count but fewer than ten. Four PCR rounds used nested alpha and beta constant region primers plus the SP2 primer. Alpha and beta constant region primers primed reverse transcription for blood and skin samples. TCRdb re-called the UMI-ligation and nested PCR reads through MiXCR, storing one row per CDR3 protein. This sample has over 11,000 distinct CDR3 sequences; less than 5.5% occur once, and the top ten carry roughly 8.2%. This sample is drawn from a study of naive and memory T cell subsets. Specified treatment: skin biopsy from PPD injection site in Mantoux-positive individual. A UMI-containing oligonucleotide was joined by 3' ligation to the TCR cDNA template. The source is an adult in good health. The sequencing used skin, collected from a tuberculin skin test site.

CDR3 sequence (DNA): TGTGCCAGCAGCGGGAGGTCGAGAAGCGGGGAGCTGTTTTTT. Translation gives CASSGRSRSGELFF. This chain uses TRBV6-2 or TRBV6-3 with TRBJ2-2, with TRBD2 identical over 7 bases. CDR1 and CDR2 from the germline V gene are MNHEY and SVGEGT. This CDR3 comprises 14 residues. The V gene end was trimmed by 6 bases and the J gene end by 7 bases; junction bases not matched to a gene: 8.